This T cell receptor (beta chain) came from a study of blood T cell repertoires in COVID-19. Turning to the study itself: Specimens from acute and convalescent COVID-19 originated in the United States, Italy and Spain. T cells, B-cell-depleted T cells, or PBMCs provided the cDNA or gDNA that served as material.

A Seattle source enrolled patients during active infection and followed them longitudinally. The authors' processing: Nucleated cell counts were estimated from reference gene primer amplification. TCRdb keeps only in-frame clones here, not all; method: immunoSEQ multiplex PCR. The V and J calls and the clone size are those of that table, but D and trimming were determined from the DNA. The profile shows roughly 150,000 clones, approximately 85% of them singletons. The CDR3 is 16 residues long. Germline lookup yields CDR1 MNHEY and CDR2 SVGAGI. V dropped 0 bases and J dropped 8; count of bases not matched to a gene: 10.

This receptor was taken from a woman in her forties or fifties with COVID-19, enrolled during active disease. Sequenced material: peripheral blood. The chain employs TRBV6-5 and TRBJ1-2, with 9 positions matching TRBD1. The DNA of the CDR3 is TGTGCCAGCAGTTACTCGCTTACAGGGGGCCTGAGGGGCTACACCTTC. Translated, it gives CASSYSLTGGLRGYTF.